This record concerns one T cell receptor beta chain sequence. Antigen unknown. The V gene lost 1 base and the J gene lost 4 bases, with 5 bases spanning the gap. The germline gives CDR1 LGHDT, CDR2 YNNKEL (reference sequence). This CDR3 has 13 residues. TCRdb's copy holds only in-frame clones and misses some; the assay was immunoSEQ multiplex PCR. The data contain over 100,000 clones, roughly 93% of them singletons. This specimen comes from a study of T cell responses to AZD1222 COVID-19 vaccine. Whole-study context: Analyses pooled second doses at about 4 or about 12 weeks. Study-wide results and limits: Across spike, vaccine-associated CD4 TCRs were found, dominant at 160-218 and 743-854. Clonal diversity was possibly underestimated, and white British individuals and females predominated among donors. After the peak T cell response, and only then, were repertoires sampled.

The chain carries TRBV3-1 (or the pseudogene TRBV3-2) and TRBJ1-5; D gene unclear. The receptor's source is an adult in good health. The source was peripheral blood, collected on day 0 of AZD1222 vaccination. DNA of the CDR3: TGTGCCAGCAGCCAAGGGACGAATCAGCCCCAGCATTTT. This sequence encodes CASSQGTNQPQHF.